Listed below are T cell receptor beta chains from one sample, sequenced in a study of coeliac disease. Using immunoSEQ multiplex PCR, the repertoire was profiled, and TCRdb retains in-frame clones only, with some absent. Seen here are 750 to 1,000 clones, around 50% observed once, and the top ten hold roughly 13%. What was sequenced was lamina propria lymphocytes from the gut. The receptors originated from a woman aged 50 to 60 with celiac disease on a gluten-free diet. Each CDR3 is given with its conserved first and last residue. D genes are given only for firm matches.

15	TRBV27	.	TRBJ1-2	CASRQLGQGKYGYTF
16	TRBV7-9	TRBD1	TRBJ2-5	CASSLDGTAPQETQYF
14	TRBV5-5	.	TRBJ2-7	CASSLWSGGYEQYF
14	TRBV7-6	.	TRBJ1-4	CASSQPGWGGKLFF
10	TRBV7-9	.	TRBJ1-1	CASGPLEAFF
15	TRBV7-9	TRBD1	TRBJ1-1	CASSTNRDSHTEAFF
13	TRBV10-1	.	TRBJ2-5	CASSGQYQETQYF
15	TRBV6-1	.	TRBJ2-3	CASSGPFSRRDTQYF
14	TRBV28	.	TRBJ1-2	CASSPILTGYGYTF
20	TRBV9	TRBD1	TRBJ1-2	CASSGWLGRTGVRLIYGYTF
16	TRBV4-1	TRBD2	TRBJ2-4	CASSRPLAGEKNIQYF
13	TRBV2	.	TRBJ2-3	CASNSFGTDTQYF
13	TRBV13	.	TRBJ2-2	CASCSIANGELFF
15	TRBV5-1	TRBD2	TRBJ2-5	CASSFASGGAETQYF
10	TRBV6-5	.	TRBJ1-5	CASSSGAQHF
12	TRBV5-5	.	TRBJ2-1	CASSPDGGEQFF
14	TRBV21-1	.	TRBJ2-1	CASSSRENYNEQFF
17	TRBV10-3	TRBD1	TRBJ1-4	CAISDGTGGLANEKLFF
13	TRBV5-8	.	TRBJ1-1	CASSLWRNTEAFF
17	TRBV29-1	TRBD1	TRBJ1-2	CSVVGGDRGRKYYGYTF
16	TRBV25-1	TRBD1	TRBJ1-2	CASSPPGTGLNYGYTF
14	TRBV2	.	TRBJ2-1	CASSNRESDNEQFF
14	TRBV29-1	.	TRBJ2-7	CSVESVAGGYEQYF
14	TRBV19	.	TRBJ1-2	CASSILRGNYGYTF
14	TRBV6-5	TRBD1	TRBJ1-2	CASSGGGASYGYTF
20	TRBV4-3	TRBD1	TRBJ1-2	CASSQDGAWTVPTGGYGYTF